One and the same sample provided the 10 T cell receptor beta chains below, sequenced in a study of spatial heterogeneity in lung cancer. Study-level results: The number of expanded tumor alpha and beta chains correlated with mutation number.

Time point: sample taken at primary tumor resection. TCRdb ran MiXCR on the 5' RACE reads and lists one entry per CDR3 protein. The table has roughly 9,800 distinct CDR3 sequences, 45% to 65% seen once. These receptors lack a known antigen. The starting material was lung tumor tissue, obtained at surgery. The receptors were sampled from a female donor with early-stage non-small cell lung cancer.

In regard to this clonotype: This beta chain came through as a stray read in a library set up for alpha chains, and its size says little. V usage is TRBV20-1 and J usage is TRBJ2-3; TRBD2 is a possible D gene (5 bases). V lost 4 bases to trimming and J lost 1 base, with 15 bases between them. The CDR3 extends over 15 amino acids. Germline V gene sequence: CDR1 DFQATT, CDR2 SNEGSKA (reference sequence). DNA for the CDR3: TGCAGTGCTACTAACGTAGCGAGACGCACAGATACGCAGTATTTT. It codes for CSATNVARRTDTQYF.

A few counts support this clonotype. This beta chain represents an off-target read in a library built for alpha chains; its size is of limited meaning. The CDR3 region has the DNA TGCAGTGCTAGAGCCCTAGGGGGGACTGAGCAGTTCTTC. It yields the protein CSARALGGTEQFF. The chain combines TRBV20-1 with TRBJ2-1; D is possibly TRBD1 or TRBD2 (6 bases each). Germline CDR1 and CDR2: DFQATT and SNEGSKA (reference sequence). V lost 1 base, J lost 9 bases, and 13 bases lay in between. This CDR3 spans 13 amino acids.

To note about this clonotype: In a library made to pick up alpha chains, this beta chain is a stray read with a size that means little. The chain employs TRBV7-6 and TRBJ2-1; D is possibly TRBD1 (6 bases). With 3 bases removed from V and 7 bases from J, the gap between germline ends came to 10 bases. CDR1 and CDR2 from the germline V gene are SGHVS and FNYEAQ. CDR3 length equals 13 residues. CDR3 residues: CASSFRTGNEQFF. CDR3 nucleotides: TGTGCCAGCAGCTTCCGAACAGGGAATGAGCAGTTCTTC.

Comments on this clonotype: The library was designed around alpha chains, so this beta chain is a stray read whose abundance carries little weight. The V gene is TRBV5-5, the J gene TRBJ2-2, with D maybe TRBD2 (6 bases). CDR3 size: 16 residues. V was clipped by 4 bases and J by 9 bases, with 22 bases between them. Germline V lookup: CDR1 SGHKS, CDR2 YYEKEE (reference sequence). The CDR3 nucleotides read TGTGCCAGCAGCCGTACCGGAGGGACTTCGGGGCGGGAGCTGTTTTTT. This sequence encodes CASSRTGGTSGRELFF.

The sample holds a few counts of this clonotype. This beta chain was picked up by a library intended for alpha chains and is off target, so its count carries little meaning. The CDR3 bases are TGTGCCAGCAGCCAATTATACAGCACGAACACCGGGGAGCTGTTTTTT. This encodes CASSQLYSTNTGELFF. The chain is built from TRBV3-1 and TRBJ2-2, with D uncertain. The CDR3 runs 16 residues. The ends were cut back, 2 bases at V and 0 bases at J, with 10 bases in the middle. Germline CDR1 and CDR2: LGHDT and YNNKEL (reference sequence).

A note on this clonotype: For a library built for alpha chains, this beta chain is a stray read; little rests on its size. The CDR3 reads CASSQVGLGGEKLFF. The CDR3 DNA follows: TGCGCCAGCAGCCAAGTGGGTCTTGGCGGTGAAAAACTGTTTTTT. The V and J genes are TRBV4-1 and TRBJ1-4, with no clear D. CDR1 and CDR2 (germline): MGHRA, YSYEKL. Trimming removed 1 base from V and 7 bases from J, with 13 bases in between. The CDR3 sequence is 15 residues long.

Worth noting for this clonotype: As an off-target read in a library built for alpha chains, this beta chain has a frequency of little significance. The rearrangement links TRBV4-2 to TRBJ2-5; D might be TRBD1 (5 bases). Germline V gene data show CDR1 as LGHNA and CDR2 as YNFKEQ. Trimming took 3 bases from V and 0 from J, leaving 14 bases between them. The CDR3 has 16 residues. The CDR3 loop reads CASSHPQGRNQETQYF. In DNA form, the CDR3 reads TGTGCCAGCAGCCACCCTCAGGGTCGAAACCAAGAGACCCAGTACTTC.

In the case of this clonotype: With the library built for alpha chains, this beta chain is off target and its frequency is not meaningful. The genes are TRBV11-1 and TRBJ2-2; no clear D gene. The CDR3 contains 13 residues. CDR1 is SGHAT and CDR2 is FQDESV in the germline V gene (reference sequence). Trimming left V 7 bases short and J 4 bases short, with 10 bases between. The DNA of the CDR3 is TGTGCCAGCACCCAGGTTGTCACCGGGGAGCTGTTTTTT. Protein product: CASTQVVTGELFF.

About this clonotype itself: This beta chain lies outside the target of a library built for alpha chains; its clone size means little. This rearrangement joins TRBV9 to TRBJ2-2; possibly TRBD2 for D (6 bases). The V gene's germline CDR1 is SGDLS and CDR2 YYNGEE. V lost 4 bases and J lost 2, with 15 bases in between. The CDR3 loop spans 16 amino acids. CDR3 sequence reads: CASSSYEAGNTGELFF. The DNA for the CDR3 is TGTGCCAGCAGCTCATATGAAGCGGGTAACACCGGGGAGCTGTTTTTT.

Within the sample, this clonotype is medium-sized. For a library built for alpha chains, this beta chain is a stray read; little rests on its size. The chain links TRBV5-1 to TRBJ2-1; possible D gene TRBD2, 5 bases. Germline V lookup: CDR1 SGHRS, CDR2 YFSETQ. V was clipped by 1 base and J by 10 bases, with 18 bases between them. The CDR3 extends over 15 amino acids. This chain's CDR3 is CASSLQPGKDREQFF. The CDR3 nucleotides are TGCGCCAGCAGCTTGCAACCCGGGAAAGATCGGGAGCAGTTCTTC. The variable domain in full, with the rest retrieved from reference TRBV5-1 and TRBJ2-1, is KAGVTQTPRYLIKTRGQQVTLSCSPISGHRSVSWYQQTPGQGLQFLFEYFSETQRNKGNFPGRFSGRQFSNSRSEMNVSTLELGDSALYLCASSLQPGKDREQFFGPGTRLTVL.